This TCR beta chain came from a study of T cell repertoires in cytomegalovirus infection. Overall study context: Epitope selection comprised recently identified HLA-C-restricted CMV epitopes and well-studied HLA-B-restricted CMV epitopes.

With regard to this clonotype: The antigen remains unidentified.

TCRdb re-analysed the reads in MiXCR, keeping a single row per CDR3 protein. Among 750,000 to 900,000 distinct CDR3 sequences listed, about 28% were seen once. Trimming stripped 5 bases from V and 2 bases from J, with 9 bases between. Per the germline V gene, CDR1 is MNHEY and CDR2 is SMNVEV (reference sequence). The CDR3 runs to 13 residues. This material consisted of cultured CD8+ T cells from PBMCs, taken from culture after CMV antigen stimulation. The TCR comes from a human donor in good health (CMV status not recorded). Some clones in this sample may be carry-over from other donors' samples. V usage is TRBV27 and J usage is TRBJ1-2; a weak D match, TRBD1 (5 bases). For the CDR3, the DNA is TGTGCCAGCAGTGACAGATTAAACTATGGCTACACCTTC. As protein: CASSDRLNYGYTF.